This T cell receptor beta chain was identified in a study of early T cells in non-severe SARS-CoV-2 infection. At the level of the study: The chains were unpaired, and the sequenced material was bulk RNA from unsorted whole blood. Notes on the study in general: The VDJdb matching leaned toward anti-spike CD8 responses and overlooked private and CD4 specificities.

V was cut by 3 bases and J by 0 bases, with 13 bases left in between. Germline V gene sequence: CDR1 SGHVS, CDR2 FNYEAQ. This CDR3 contains 16 residues. A single record per CDR3 protein comes from TCRdb applying MiXCR to the 5' RACE reads. Of roughly 70,000 distinct CDR3 sequences listed, more than 15% are singletons. As to this clonotype: The antigen remains undetermined.

The chain combines TRBV7-6 with TRBJ2-3; either TRBD1 or TRBD2 may supply D (5 bases each). The sequence was obtained from an adult who was a healthcare worker with PCR-confirmed SARS-CoV-2 infection or an uninfected control (not recorded which). The material sequenced was whole blood, taken at baseline. In nucleotides, the CDR3 is TGTGCCAGCAGCTTTCCGGGACCCACAAGCACAGATACGCAGTATTTT. Translating it yields CASSFPGPTSTDTQYF.